The clone carrying this TCR beta chain was seen many times. Germline V gene sequence: CDR1 SEHNR, CDR2 FQNEAQ (reference sequence). The CDR3 loop spans 12 amino acids. V lost 5 bases and J lost 6, with 11 bases in between. The record originates from a study of CD8 T cells in ankylosing spondylitis. Researchers built TCR beta libraries using quantitative 5'-RACE with molecular barcodes. TCRdb reprocessed the 5' RACE reads with MiXCR, giving one entry per CDR3 protein. The sample records 200,000 to 250,000 distinct CDR3 sequences, more than 9% being singletons. Specimen: blood, either unsorted or a sorted T cell fraction (not recorded which). The origin of this receptor is a male donor with ankylosing spondylitis or in good health (not recorded which). The V and J genes are TRBV7-9 and TRBJ2-7, with D possibly being TRBD1 (6 bases). In DNA, the CDR3 is TGTGCCAGCAGCCCCACAGGGTTCGAGCAGTACTTC. Its translation: CASSPTGFEQYF.